One sample yielded the 5 T cell receptor beta chains listed below, sequenced in a study of blood T cell repertoires in COVID-19. Clones were read by immunoSEQ multiplex PCR, and TCRdb kept only the in-frame ones, dropping some. The sample lists more than 250,000 clones, roughly nine tenths occurring once. Sequenced input: PBMCs or T cells enriched from blood (not recorded which). The receptors stem from a woman aged 35 to 49 who had recovered from COVID-19.

The chain uses TRBV6-2 or TRBV6-3 and TRBJ2-1; TRBD2 aligns across 9 bases. This CDR3 has 13 residues. In germline, CDR1 is MNHEY, CDR2 SVGEGT. V gave up 5 bases and J gave up 14 bases; unmatched junction bases: 10. The CDR3 nucleotides read TGTGCCAGCAGTCCCTTCTTAGCGGGAGATGAGTTCTTC. It specifies CASSPFLAGDEFF.

The gene calls are TRBV7-2 and TRBJ2-7; 7 bases line up with TRBD2. J was trimmed by 0 bases and V by 2 bases; bases with no gene match: 4. The CDR3 spans 15 residues. Germline lookup yields CDR1 SGHTA and CDR2 FQGNSA. The CDR3 region has the DNA TGTGCCAGCAGCTTATCGCGGACTAGCTCCTACGAGCAGTACTTC. Protein: CASSLSRTSSYEQYF.

This chain connects TRBV7-9 to TRBJ2-1, with TRBD2 matching 9 bases. V lost 6 bases and J lost 0; bases outside the gene matches: 6. In germline, CDR1 is SEHNR, CDR2 FQNEAQ (reference sequence). The CDR3 is 16 residues long. The CDR3 loop is CASRPTSGDSYNEQFF. Here the CDR3 DNA reads TGTGCCAGCAGACCGACTAGCGGAGACTCCTACAATGAGCAGTTCTTC.

The count of this clone is one. The chain links TRBV19 to TRBJ2-7; 7 nucleotides line up with TRBD1. V was pared by 3 bases and J by 3 bases, with 8 bases of the junction left unmatched. The CDR3 has 15 residues. Germline CDR1 and CDR2: LNHDA and SQIVND (reference sequence). For the CDR3, the DNA is TGTGCCAGTAGTATTCATGGGACAGCCGTCTACGAGCAGTACTTC. Encoded protein: CASSIHGTAVYEQYF. The complete variable domain, with remaining parts taken from reference TRBV19 and TRBJ2-7, reads DGGITQSPKYLFRKEGQNVTLSCEQNLNHDAMYWYRQDPGQGLRLIYYSQIVNDFQKGDIAEGYSVSREKKESFPLTVTSAQKNPTAFYLCASSIHGTAVYEQYFGPGTRLTVT.

The V gene is TRBV27, the J gene TRBJ1-5; D call uncertain. V lost 8 bases, J lost 2 bases, and 19 bases lay in between. The CDR3 consists of 16 residues. The germline V gene has CDR1 MNHEY and CDR2 SMNVEV (reference sequence). CDR3 sequence reads: CASGPSWARGNQPQHF. CDR3 DNA sequence: TGTGCCAGCGGGCCAAGTTGGGCGCGAGGCAATCAGCCCCAGCATTTT.